Below, one T cell receptor (beta chain) is given with its context. The data were taken from a study of PD-L1 blockade in urothelial cancer. Across the study: Blood was subjected to analysis at 3 weeks (second dose) and 6 weeks following treatment start.

The germline gives CDR1 MNHNS, CDR2 SASEGT. V shed 2 bases and J 4 bases; nucleotides not matched to a gene: 6. The CDR3 totals 15 residues. The method was immunoSEQ multiplex PCR; TCRdb's version includes in-frame clones alone and lacks a portion of them. This sample has approximately 100,000 clones, with roughly 88% found just once. The starting material was PBMCs, obtained around atezolizumab (anti-PD-L1) treatment. The V gene is TRBV6-1, the J gene TRBJ2-7; 9 bases line up with TRBD2. This clonotype was sampled from a man over 45 with urothelial cancer. This chain's CDR3 is CASSERGSGSYEQYF. CDR3 DNA sequence: TGTGCCAGCAGTGAAAGGGGTAGCGGGAGTTACGAGCAGTACTTC.